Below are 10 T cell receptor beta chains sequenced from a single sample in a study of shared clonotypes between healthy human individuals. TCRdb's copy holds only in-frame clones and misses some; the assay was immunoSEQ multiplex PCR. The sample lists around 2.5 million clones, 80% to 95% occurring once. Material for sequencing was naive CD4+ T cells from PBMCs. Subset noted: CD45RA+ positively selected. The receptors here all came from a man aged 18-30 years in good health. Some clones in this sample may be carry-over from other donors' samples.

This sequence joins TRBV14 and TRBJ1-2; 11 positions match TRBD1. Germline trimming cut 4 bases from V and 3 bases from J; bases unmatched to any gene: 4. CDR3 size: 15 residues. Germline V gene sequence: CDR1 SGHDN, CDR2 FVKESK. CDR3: CASSPLGQGDYGYTF. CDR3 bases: TGTGCCAGCAGCCCCCTGGGACAGGGGGACTATGGCTACACCTTC.

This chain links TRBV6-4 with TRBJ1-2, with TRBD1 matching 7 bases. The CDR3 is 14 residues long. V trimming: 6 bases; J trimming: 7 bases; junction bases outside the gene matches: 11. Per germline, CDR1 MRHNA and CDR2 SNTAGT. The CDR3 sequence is CASSQTGTFSGYTF. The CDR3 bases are TGTGCCAGCAGCCAGACAGGGACCTTTTCTGGCTACACCTTC.

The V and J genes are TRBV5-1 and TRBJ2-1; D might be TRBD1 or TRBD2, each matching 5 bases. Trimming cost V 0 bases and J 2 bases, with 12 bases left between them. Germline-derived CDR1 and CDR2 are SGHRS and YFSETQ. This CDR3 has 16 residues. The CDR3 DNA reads TGCGCCAGCAGCTTGGAGGGACCGAAACCCTACAATGAGCAGTTCTTC. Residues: CASSLEGPKPYNEQFF.

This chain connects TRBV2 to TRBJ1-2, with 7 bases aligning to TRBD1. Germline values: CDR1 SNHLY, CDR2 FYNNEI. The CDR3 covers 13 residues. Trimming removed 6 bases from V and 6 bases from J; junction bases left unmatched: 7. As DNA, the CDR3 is TGTGCCAGCAGGACCGGGACAGAAGATGGCTACACCTTC. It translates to CASRTGTEDGYTF.

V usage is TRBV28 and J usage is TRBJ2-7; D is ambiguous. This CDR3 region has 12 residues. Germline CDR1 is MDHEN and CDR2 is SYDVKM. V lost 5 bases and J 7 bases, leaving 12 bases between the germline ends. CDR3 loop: CASSRQRKEQYF. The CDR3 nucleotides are TGTGCCAGCAGTAGACAACGTAAAGAGCAGTACTTC.

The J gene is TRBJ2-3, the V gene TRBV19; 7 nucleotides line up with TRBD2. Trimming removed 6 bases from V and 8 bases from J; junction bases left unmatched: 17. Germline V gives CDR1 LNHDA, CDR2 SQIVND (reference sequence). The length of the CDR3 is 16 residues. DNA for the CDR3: TGTGCCAGTAGGGGGCCTTTGGTAGCGGGCCGTTTTACGCAGTATTTT. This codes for CASRGPLVAGRFTQYF.

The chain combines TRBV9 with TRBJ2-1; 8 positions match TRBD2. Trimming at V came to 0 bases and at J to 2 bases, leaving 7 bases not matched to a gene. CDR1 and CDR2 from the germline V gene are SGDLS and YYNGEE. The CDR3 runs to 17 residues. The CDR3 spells CASSVEGSGRTYNEQFF. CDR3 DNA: TGTGCCAGCAGCGTAGAAGGGAGCGGGAGAACCTACAATGAGCAGTTCTTC.

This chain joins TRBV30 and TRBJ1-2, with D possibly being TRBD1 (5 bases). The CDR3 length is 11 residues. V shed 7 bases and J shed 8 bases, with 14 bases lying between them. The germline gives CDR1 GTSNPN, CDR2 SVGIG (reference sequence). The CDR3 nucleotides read TGTGCCTCCCCGAACGGGGGAGGCTACACCTTC. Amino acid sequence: CASPNGGGYTF.

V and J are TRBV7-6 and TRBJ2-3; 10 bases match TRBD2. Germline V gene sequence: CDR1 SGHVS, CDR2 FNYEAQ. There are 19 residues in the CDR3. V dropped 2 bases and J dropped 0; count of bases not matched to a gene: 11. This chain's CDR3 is CASSLFGTLTSGSTDTQYF. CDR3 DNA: TGTGCCAGCAGCTTATTCGGGACCCTGACTAGCGGGAGCACAGATACGCAGTATTTT. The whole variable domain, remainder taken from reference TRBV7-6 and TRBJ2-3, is GAGVSQSPRYKVTKRGQDVALRCDPISGHVSLYWYRQALGQGPEFLTYFNYEAQQDKSGLPNDRFSAERPEGSISTLTIQRTEQRDSAMYRCASSLFGTLTSGSTDTQYFGPGTRLTVL.

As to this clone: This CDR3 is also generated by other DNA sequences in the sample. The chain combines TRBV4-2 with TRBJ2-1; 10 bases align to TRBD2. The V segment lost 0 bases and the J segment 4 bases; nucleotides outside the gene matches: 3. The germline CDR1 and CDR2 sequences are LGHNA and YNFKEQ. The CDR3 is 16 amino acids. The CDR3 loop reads CASSQDGLADYNEQFF. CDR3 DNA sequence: TGTGCCAGCAGCCAAGATGGACTAGCGGATTACAATGAGCAGTTCTTC.